The 16 T cell receptor beta chains listed next were all sequenced from one sample in a study of T cells in Graves' hyperthyroidism and ophthalmopathy. Amplification of TCR beta CDR3 regions used RNA as the template. HTBI primers were the set used in a first-round RT-PCR of the TCR CDR3. TCRdb re-called the multiplex PCR reads with MiXCR, one entry per CDR3 protein. The repertoire holds some 510,000 distinct CDR3 sequences, with roughly 46% as singletons. Material for sequencing was peripheral blood or thyroid tissue (not recorded which). The origin of the receptors is a woman younger than 30 with Graves' hyperthyroidism.

This chain connects TRBV12-3 or TRBV12-4 to TRBJ1-2, with unresolved D. CDR3 length: 13 residues. Trimming left V 7 bases short and J 11 bases short, with 20 bases between. CDR3 sequence (DNA): TGTGCCAGCAAGCCCAGTCTCCCCGGCGGGTACACCTTC. It codes for CASKPSLPGGYTF.

This clonotype came up a few times. The gene calls are TRBV19 and TRBJ2-2; the match to TRBD2 covers 10 bases. The CDR3 runs to 15 residues. Germline CDR1 reads LNHDA; CDR2 reads SQIVND (reference sequence). Trimming at V came to 6 bases and at J to 4 bases, leaving 5 bases not matched to a gene. Here the CDR3 reads CASSSAGGSTGELFF. Written as DNA, the CDR3 is TGTGCCAGTAGCTCAGCGGGAGGGAGCACCGGGGAGCTGTTTTTT.

A remark on this clonotype: A read error may account for a junction end that differs from germline. J is TRBJ1-6 and V is TRBV7-3; D perhaps matches TRBD1 (6 bases). CDR3 length: 15 residues. The V gene's germline CDR1 is SGHTA and CDR2 FQGTGA. CDR3 DNA sequence: TGCGCCAGCAGCGAACGGGGGGGGGCTCGTTCACCCCTCCACTTT. This codes for CASSERGGARSPLHF.

This clonotype has just a few counts. This chain joins TRBV2 and TRBJ1-5, with D possibly being TRBD1 (5 bases). V gave up 5 bases and J gave up 5 bases, with 13 bases separating them. CDR1 is SNHLY, CDR2 FYNNEI, per germline. This CDR3 has 14 amino acids. The CDR3 bases are TGTGCCAGCAGTTTGCAGGGAGGCCATCAGCCCCAGCATTTT. It encodes CASSLQGGHQPQHF.

The chain links TRBV24-1 to TRBJ1-2; 7 bases match TRBD1. The V segment lost 4 bases and the J segment 2 bases; nucleotides outside the gene matches: 6. CDR3 length equals 15 residues. Germline loops: CDR1 KGHDR, CDR2 SFDVKD. The DNA of the CDR3 is TGTGCCACCAGTGAGTCCGGGACAGAGAACTATGGCTACACCTTC. It encodes CATSESGTENYGYTF.

The chain recombines TRBV2 with TRBJ1-3, with TRBD1 matching over 10 bases. The germline V gene encodes CDR1 SNHLY and CDR2 FYNNEI. Unmatched junction bases numbered 9, after V lost 5 bases and J lost 8 bases. The CDR3 has 15 amino acids. CDR3 residues: CASSYTRDRGDTIYF. The CDR3 DNA reads TGTGCCAGCAGTTACACCCGGGACAGGGGAGACACCATATATTTT.

This clonotype was observed a single time. CDR3 sequence: CASSLQGGDNEQYF. CDR3 bases: TGTGCCAGCAGCTTACAGGGTGGGGATAATGAGCAGTACTTC. The chain links TRBV7-3 to TRBJ2-7, with a possible D match to TRBD1 (5 bases). The germline V gene encodes CDR1 SGHTA and CDR2 FQGTGA. The length of the CDR3 is 14 residues. The V end lost 2 bases, the J end lost 7 bases, and 15 bases lay between the germline ends.

This clonotype has just one count. The germline gene is not matched at one end of the junction; a read error may be the cause. CDR3 DNA sequence: TGTGCCAGCAGTGAAGGGATGCAGGGGCGCTGGGAGACCCAGTACTTC. Translated, it gives CASSEGMQGRWETQYF. This chain uses TRBV10-3 with TRBJ2-5; perhaps TRBD1 as D (6 bases). The germline V gene has CDR1 ENHRY and CDR2 SYGVKD. The CDR3 has 16 residues.

The table lists this clonotype with many counts. This chain uses TRBV19 with TRBJ1-5; no definite D call. CDR3 size: 15 residues. Germline-derived CDR1 and CDR2 are LNHDA and SQIVND (reference sequence). Trimming took 1 base from V and 0 from J, leaving 7 bases between them. The CDR3 DNA is TGTGCCAGTAGTATAGCGCAGCATAGCAATCAGCCCCAGCATTTT. It encodes CASSIAQHSNQPQHF.

The J gene is TRBJ1-2, the V gene TRBV7-9; D is possibly TRBD1 (5 bases). Germline CDR1 SEHNR, CDR2 FQNEAQ (reference sequence). Trimming shortened V by 1 base and J by 7 bases, and 13 bases separated the two germline ends. This CDR3 is built from 14 residues. The CDR3 nucleotides read TGTGCCAGCAGCTTAGAAGGAGGGACGCTTGGCTACACCTTC. Translation: CASSLEGGTLGYTF.

V usage is TRBV5-1 and J usage is TRBJ2-5; no reliable D call. The CDR3 has 16 amino acids. Trimming cost V 4 bases and J 5 bases, with 21 bases left between them. CDR1 is SGHRS, CDR2 YFSETQ, per germline. CDR3 region: CASSVSARFVQETQYF. In nucleotides, the CDR3 is TGCGCCAGCAGCGTCTCGGCCAGGTTCGTCCAGGAGACCCAGTACTTC.

This chain joins TRBV2 and TRBJ2-5, with TRBD2 as a possible D gene (6 bases). V lost 6 bases and J 13 bases, leaving 18 bases between the germline ends. The CDR3 runs 12 residues. CDR1 SNHLY and CDR2 FYNNEI come from the germline V gene. CDR3 nucleotide sequence: TGTGCCAGCAGCCAAGATACGGGAGTCCGGTACTTC. Translated, it gives CASSQDTGVRYF.

This chain joins TRBV6-4 and TRBJ2-2; 10 nucleotides line up with TRBD1. CDR1 MRHNA and CDR2 SNTAGT come from the germline V gene. This CDR3 has 17 residues. V dropped 5 bases and J dropped 5; count of bases not matched to a gene: 11. In DNA, the CDR3 is TGTGCCAGCAGTCCGACCCGGGACAGGGGTCGGACCGGGGAGCTGTTTTTT. Translating it yields CASSPTRDRGRTGELFF.

The V and J genes are TRBV7-8 and TRBJ1-4; D possibly uses TRBD1 or TRBD2 (5 bases each). Judging by the DNA end, TRBJ2-2 fits better; the J call may be wrong. Germline CDR1 reads SGHVS; CDR2 reads FQNEAQ. The CDR3 is 14 residues long. The CDR3 DNA is TGTGCCAGCAGCATCCGAGGGGCGGCCGGGGAGCTGTTTTTT. Amino acid sequence: CASSIRGAAGELFF.

There are many counts of this clonotype. This sequence joins TRBV20-1 and TRBJ1-2; D gene unclear. V lost 4 bases to trimming and J lost 6 bases, with 3 bases between them. The V gene's germline CDR1 is DFQATT and CDR2 SNEGSKA (reference sequence). The CDR3 loop spans 9 amino acids. In nucleotides, the CDR3 is TGCAGTGCTACGGATGGCTACACCTTC. Translation: CSATDGYTF.

This clonotype showed up just once. The junction departs from the called germline gene at one end, perhaps through a read error. V is TRBV2 and J is TRBJ1-5; tentative D call: TRBD1 (5 bases). The CDR3 extends over 15 amino acids. Germline-derived CDR1 and CDR2 are SNHLY and FYNNEI. CDR3 in amino acids: CAGRSGNGTYQPQHF. CDR3 in DNA: TGTGCCGGCAGAAGTGGGAATGGGACTTATCAGCCCCAGCATTTT. The full variable domain, in which reference TRBV2 and TRBJ1-5 provide the parts outside the CDR3, is EPEVTQTPSHQVTQMGQEVILRCVPISNHLYFYWYRQILGQKVEFLVSFYNNEISEKSEIFDDQFSVERPDGSNFTLKIRSTKLEDSAMYFCAGRSGNGTYQPQHFGDGTRLSIL.